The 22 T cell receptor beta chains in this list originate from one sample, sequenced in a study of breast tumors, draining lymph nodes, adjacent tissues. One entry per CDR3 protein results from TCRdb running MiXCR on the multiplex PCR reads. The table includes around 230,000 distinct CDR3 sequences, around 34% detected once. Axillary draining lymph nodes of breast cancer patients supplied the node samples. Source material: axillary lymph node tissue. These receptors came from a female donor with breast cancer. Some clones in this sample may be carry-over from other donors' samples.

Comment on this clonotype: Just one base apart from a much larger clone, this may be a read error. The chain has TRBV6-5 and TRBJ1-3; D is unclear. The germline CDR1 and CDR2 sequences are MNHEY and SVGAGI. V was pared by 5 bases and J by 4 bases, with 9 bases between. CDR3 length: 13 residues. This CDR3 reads CASSPLSGNTIYF. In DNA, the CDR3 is TGTGCCAGCAGTCCGCTCAGCGGAAACACCATATATTTT.

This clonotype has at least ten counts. The CDR3 DNA is TGTGCCAGCAGTCGAAGTGGGGGGAACTATGGCTACACCTTC. Its protein product is CASSRSGGNYGYTF. V usage is TRBV6-5 and J usage is TRBJ1-2; tentatively, D is TRBD1 (5 bases). V lost 5 bases and J 2 bases, leaving 12 bases between the germline ends. Germline V lookup: CDR1 MNHEY, CDR2 SVGAGI. The CDR3 runs 14 residues.

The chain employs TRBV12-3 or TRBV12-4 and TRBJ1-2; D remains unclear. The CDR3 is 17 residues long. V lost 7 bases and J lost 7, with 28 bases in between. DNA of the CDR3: TGTGCCAGCATCTCGGCTAGCGGAACCGGGAAAGAGGTTGGCTACACCTTC. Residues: CASISASGTGKEVGYTF.

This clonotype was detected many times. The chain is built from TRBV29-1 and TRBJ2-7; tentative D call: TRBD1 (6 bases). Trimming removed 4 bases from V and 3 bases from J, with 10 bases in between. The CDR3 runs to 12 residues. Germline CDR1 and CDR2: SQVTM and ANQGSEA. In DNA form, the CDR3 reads TGCAGCGTTGGGCAGGGGTTCTACGAGCAGTACTTC. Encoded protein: CSVGQGFYEQYF.

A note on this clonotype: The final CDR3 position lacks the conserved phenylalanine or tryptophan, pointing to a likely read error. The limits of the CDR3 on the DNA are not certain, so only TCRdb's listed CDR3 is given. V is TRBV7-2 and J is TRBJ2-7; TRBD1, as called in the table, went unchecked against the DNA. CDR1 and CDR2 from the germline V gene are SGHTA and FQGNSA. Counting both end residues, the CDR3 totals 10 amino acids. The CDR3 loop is CASSSGQGYT.

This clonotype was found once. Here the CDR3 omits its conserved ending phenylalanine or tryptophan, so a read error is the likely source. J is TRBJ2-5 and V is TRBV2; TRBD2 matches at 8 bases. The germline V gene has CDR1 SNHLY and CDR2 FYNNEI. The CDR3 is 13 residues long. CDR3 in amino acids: CARRDGGGETQYL. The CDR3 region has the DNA TGTGCTAGAAGGGACGGGGGGGGAGAGACCCAGTACCTC.

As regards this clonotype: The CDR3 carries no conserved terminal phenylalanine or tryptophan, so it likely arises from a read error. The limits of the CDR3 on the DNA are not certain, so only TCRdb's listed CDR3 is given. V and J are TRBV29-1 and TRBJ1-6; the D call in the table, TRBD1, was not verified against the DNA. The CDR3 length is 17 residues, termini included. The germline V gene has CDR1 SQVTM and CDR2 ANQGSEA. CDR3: CSATGGIEAPIIHPPHL.

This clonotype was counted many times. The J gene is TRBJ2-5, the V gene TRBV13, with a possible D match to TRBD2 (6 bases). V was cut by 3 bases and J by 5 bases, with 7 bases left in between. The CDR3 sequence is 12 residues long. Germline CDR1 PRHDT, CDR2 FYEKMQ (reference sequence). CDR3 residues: CASSFREETQYF. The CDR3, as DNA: TGTGCCAGCAGCTTCCGGGAGGAGACCCAGTACTTC.

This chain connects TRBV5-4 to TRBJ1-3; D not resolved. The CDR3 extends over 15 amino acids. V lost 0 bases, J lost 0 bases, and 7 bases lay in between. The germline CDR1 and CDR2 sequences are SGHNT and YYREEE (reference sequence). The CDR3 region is CASSLAPVSGNTIYF. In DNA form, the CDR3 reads TGTGCCAGCAGCTTGGCACCGGTCTCTGGAAACACCATATATTTT.

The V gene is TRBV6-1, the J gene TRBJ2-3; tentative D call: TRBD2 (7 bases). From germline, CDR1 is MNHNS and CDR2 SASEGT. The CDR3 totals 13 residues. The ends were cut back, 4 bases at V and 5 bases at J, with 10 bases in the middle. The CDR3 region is CASSGGGGDTQYF. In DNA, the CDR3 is TGTGCCAGCAGTGGGGGGGGCGGAGATACGCAGTATTTT.

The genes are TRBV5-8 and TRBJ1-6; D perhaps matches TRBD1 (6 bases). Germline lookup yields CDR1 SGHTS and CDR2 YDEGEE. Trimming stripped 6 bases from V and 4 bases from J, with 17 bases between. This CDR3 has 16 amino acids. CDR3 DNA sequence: TGTGCCAGCAATCTCAGGGGCCTACCATATAATTCACCCCTCCACTTT. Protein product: CASNLRGLPYNSPLHF.

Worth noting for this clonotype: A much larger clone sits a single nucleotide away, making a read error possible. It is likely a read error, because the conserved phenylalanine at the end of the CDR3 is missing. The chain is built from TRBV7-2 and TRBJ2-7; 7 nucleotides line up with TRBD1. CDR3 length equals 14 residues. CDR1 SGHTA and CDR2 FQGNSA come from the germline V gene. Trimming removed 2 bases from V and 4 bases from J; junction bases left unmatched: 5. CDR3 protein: CASSLLQGQYEQYY. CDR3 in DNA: TGTGCCAGCAGCTTATTACAGGGGCAATACGAGCAGTACTAC.

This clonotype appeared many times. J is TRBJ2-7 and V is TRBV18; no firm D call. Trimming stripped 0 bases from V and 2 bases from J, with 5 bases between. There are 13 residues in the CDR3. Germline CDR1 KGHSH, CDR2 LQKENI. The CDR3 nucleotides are TGTGCCAGCTCACCACCTATCCCCTACGAGCAGTACTTC. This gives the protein CASSPPIPYEQYF.

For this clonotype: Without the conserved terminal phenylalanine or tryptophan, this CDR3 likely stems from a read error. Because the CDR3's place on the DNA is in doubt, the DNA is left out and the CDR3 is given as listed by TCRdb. The CDR3 loop reads CATSDYGRGV. The chain is built from TRBV24-1 and TRBJ1-6; TRBD1, as called in the table, went unchecked against the DNA. The germline V gene encodes CDR1 KGHDR and CDR2 SFDVKD. Both ends counted, the CDR3 spans 10 residues.

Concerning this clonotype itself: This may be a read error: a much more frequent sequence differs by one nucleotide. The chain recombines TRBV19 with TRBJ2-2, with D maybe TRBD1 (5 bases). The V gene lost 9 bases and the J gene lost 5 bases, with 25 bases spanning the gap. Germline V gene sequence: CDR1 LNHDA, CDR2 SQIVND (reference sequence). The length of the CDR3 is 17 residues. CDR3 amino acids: CASSLKGQQRMTGELFF. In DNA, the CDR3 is TGTGCCAGCAGTTTGAAAGGACAACAGAGGATGACCGGGGAGCTGTTTTTT. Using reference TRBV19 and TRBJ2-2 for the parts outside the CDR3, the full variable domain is DGGITQSPKYLFRKEGQNVTLSCEQNLNHDAMYWYRQDPGQGLRLIYYSQIVNDFQKGDIAEGYSVSREKKESFPLTVTSAQKNPTAFYLCASSLKGQQRMTGELFFGEGSRLTVL.

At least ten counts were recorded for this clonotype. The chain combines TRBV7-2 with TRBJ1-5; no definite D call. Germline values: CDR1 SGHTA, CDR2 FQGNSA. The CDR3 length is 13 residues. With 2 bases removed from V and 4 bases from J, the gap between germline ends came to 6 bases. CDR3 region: CASSLQANQPQHF. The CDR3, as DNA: TGTGCCAGCAGCTTACAGGCTAATCAGCCCCAGCATTTT.

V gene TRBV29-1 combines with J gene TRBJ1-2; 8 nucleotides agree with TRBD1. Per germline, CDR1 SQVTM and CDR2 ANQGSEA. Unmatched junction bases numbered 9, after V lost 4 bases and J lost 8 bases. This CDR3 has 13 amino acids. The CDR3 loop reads CSVVGTGVYGYTF. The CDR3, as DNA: TGCAGCGTTGTTGGGACAGGAGTCTACGGCTACACCTTC.

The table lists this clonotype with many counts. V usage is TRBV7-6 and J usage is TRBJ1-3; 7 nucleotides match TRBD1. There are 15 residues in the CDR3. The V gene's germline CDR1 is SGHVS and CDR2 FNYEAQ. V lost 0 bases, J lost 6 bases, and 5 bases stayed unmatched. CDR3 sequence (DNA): TGTGCCAGCAGCTTAGCGGAGGGGGCCCTAAACACCATATATTTT. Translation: CASSLAEGALNTIYF.

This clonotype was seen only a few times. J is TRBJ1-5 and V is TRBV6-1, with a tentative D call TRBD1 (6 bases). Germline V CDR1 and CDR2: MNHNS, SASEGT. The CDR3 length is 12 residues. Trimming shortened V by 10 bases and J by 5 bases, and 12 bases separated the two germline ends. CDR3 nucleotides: TGTGCCAACGGCAGGGGTTATCAGCCCCAGCATTTT. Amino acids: CANGRGYQPQHF.

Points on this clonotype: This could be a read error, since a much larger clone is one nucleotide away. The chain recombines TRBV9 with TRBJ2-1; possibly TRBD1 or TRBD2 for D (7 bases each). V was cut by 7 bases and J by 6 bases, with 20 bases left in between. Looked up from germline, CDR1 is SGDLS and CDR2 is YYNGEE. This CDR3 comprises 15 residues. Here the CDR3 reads CASSPPTGRGNEQFF. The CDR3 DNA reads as TGTGCCAGCTCACCACCGACAGGGAGGGGCAATGAGCAGTTCTTC.

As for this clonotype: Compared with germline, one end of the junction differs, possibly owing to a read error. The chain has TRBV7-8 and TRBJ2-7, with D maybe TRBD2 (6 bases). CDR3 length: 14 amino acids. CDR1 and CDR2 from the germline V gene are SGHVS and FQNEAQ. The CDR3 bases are TGTGCCAGCAGCTTAGTTGGGACTCCCTACGGGCAGTACTTC. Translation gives CASSLVGTPYGQYF.

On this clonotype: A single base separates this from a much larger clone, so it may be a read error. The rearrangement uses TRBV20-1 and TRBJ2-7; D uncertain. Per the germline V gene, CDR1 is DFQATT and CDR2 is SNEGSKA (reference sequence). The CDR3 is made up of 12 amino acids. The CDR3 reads CMGTNPAYEPYF. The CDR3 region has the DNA TGCATGGGTACAAATCCGGCCTACGAGCCGTACTTC.